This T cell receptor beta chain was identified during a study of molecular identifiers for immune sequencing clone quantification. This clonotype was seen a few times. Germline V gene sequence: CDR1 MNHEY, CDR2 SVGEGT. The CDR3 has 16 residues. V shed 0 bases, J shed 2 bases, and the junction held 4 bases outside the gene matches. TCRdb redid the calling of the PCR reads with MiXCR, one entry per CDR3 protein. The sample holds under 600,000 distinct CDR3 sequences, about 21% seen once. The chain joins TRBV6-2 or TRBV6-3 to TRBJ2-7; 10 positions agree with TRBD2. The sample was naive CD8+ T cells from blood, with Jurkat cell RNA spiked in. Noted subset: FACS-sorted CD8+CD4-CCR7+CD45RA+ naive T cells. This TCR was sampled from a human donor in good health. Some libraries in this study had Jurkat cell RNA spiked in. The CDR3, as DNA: TGTGCCAGCAGTTACTCGATGAGCGGGGGGGCCTACGAGCAGTACTTC. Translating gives CASSYSMSGGAYEQYF.